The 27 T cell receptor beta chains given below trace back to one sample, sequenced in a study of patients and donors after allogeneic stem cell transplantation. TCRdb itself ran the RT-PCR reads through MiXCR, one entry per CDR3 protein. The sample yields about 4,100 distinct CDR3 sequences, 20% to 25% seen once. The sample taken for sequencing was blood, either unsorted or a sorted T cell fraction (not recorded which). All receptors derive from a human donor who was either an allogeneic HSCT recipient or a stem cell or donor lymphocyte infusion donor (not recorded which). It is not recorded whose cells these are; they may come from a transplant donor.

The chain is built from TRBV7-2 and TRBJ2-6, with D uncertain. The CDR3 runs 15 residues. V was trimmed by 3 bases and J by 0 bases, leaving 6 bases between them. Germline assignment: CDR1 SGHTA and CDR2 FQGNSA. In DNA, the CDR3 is TGTGCCAGCAGCTTTCTAAACTCTGGGGCCAACGTCCTGACTTTC. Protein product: CASSFLNSGANVLTF.

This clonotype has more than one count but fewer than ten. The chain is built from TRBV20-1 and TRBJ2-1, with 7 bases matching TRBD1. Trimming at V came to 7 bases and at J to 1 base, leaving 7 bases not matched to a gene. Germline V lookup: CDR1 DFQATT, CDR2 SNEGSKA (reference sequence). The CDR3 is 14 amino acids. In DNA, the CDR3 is TGCAGTGTGCCTACAGGGGTATCCTACAATGAGCAGTTCTTC. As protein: CSVPTGVSYNEQFF.

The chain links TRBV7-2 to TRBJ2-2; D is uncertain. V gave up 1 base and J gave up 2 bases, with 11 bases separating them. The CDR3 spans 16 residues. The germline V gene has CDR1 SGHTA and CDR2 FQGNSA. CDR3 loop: CASSLGPADNTGELFF. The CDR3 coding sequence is TGTGCCAGCAGCTTAGGGCCGGCGGATAACACCGGGGAGCTGTTTTTT.

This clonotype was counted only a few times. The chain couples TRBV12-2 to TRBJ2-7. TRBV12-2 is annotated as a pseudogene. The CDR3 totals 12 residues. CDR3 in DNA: TGTGCAAGTCGCCAAGCCACCTACGAGCAGTACGTC. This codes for CASRQATYEQYV.

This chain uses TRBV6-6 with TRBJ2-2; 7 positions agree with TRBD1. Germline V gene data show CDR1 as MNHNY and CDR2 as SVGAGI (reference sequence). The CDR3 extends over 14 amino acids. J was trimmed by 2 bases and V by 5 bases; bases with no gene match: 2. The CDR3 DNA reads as TGTGCCAGCAGTCGGGACAGCAACACCGGGGAGCTGTTTTTT. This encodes CASSRDSNTGELFF.

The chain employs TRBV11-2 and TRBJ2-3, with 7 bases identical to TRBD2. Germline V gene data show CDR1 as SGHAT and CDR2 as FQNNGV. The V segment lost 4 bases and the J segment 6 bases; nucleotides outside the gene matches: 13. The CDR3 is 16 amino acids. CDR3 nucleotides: TGTGCCAGCAGCTCGGGGGGTAGCGGCCTAGCGGATACGCAGTATTTT. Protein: CASSSGGSGLADTQYF.

CDR3 protein: CASSRRAGKTGELFF. CDR3 in DNA: TGTGCCAGCAGCCGACGGGCAGGGAAAACCGGGGAGCTGTTTTTT. The chain employs TRBV5-6 and TRBJ2-2; possibly TRBD1 for D (5 bases). Germline V gene lookup returns CDR1 SGHDT and CDR2 YYEEEE. V lost 4 bases and J 5 bases, leaving 15 bases between the germline ends. CDR3 length: 15 residues.

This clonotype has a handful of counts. CDR3: CSVEDRGPDIQYF. The CDR3 DNA follows: TGCAGCGTTGAAGATAGGGGGCCGGACATTCAGTACTTC. This rearrangement joins TRBV29-1 to TRBJ2-4, with TRBD1 matching 7 bases. CDR1 and CDR2 from the germline V gene are SQVTM and ANQGSEA. The CDR3 runs to 13 residues. V was pared by 0 bases and J by 8 bases, with 4 bases of the junction left unmatched. The whole variable domain, remainder taken from reference TRBV29-1 and TRBJ2-4, is SAVISQKPSRDICQRGTSLTIQCQVDSQVTMMFWYRQQPGQSLTLIATANQGSEATYESGFVIDKFPISRPNLTFSTLTVSNMSPEDSSIYLCSVEDRGPDIQYFGAGTRLSVL.

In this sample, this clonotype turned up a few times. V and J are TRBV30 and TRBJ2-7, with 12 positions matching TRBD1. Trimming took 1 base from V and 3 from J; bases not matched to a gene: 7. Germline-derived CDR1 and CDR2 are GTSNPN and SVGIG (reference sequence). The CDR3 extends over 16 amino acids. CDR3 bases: TGTGCCTGGAGTGATCCTGGGACAGGGGGCTTCTACGAGCAGTACGTC. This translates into CAWSDPGTGGFYEQYV.

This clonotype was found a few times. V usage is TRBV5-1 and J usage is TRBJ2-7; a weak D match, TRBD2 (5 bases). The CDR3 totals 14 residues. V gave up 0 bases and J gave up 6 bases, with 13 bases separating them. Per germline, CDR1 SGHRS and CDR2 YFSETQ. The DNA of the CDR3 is TGCGCCAGCAGCTTGGCCCCCGAGGAGGTCGAGCAGTACTTC. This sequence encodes CASSLAPEEVEQYF.

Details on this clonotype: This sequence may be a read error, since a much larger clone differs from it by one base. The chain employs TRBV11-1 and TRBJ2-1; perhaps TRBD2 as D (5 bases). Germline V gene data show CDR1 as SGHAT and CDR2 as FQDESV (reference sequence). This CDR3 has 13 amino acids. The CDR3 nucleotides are TGTGCCAGCAGATTAGCGAGGAGCAGTGAGCAGTTCTTC. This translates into CASRLARSSEQFF.

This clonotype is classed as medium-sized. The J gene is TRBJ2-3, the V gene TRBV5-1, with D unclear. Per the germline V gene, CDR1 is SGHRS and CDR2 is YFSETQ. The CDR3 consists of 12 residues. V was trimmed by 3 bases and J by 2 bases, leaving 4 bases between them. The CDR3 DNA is TGCGCCAGCAGCTCGAACACAGATACGCAGTATTTT. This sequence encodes CASSSNTDTQYF.

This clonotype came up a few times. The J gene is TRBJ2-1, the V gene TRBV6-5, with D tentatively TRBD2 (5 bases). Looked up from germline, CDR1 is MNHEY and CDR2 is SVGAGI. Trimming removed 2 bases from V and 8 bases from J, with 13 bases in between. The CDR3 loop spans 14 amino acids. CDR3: CASSYGLAGYEQFF. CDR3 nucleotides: TGTGCCAGCAGTTACGGCCTAGCTGGCTATGAGCAGTTCTTC.

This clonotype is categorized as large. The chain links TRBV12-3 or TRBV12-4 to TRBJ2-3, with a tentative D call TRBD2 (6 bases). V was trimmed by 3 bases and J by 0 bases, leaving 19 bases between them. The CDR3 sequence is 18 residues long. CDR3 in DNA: TGTGCCAGCAGTTTGGACTTGGCGACTAGTCCTAGCACAGATACGCAGTATTTT. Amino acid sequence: CASSLDLATSPSTDTQYF.

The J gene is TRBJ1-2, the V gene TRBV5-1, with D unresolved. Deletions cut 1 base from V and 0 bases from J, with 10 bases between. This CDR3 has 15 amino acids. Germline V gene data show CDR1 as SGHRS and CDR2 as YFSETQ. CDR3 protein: CASSLSSGSNYGYTF. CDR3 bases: TGCGCCAGCAGCTTGAGTTCCGGGTCTAACTATGGCTACACCTTC.

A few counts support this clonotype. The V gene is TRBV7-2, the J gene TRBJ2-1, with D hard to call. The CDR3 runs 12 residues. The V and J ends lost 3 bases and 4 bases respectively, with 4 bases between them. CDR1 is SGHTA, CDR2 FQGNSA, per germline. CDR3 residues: CASSFRYNEQFF. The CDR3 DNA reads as TGTGCCAGCAGCTTCCGATACAATGAGCAGTTCTTC.

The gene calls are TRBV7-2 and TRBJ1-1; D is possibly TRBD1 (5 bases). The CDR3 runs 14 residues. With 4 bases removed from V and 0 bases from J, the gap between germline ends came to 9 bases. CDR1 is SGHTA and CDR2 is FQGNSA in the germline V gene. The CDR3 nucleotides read TGTGCCAGCAGCTCGGGACGGATGAACACTGAAGCTTTCTTT. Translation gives CASSSGRMNTEAFF.

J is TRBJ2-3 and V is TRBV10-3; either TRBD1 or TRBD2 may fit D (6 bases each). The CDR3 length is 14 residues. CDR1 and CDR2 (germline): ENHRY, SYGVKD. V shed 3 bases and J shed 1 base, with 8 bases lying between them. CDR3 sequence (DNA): TGTGCCATCAGTGACGGGGGCGGCACAGATACGCAGTATTTT. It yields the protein CAISDGGGTDTQYF.

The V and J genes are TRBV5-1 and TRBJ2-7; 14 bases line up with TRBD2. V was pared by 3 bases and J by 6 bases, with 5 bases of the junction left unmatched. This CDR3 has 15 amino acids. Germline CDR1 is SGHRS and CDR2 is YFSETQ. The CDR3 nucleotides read TGCGCCAGCAGCTGGGGACTAGCGGGAGAGGGCGAGCAGTACTTC. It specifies CASSWGLAGEGEQYF.

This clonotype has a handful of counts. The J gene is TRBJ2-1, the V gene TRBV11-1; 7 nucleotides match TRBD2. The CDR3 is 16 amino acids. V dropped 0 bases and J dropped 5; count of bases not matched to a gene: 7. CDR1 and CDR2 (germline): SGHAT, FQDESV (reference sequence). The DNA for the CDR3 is TGTGCCAGCAGCTTAGCTTCGGGAGGCTTGAACAATGAGCAGTTCTTC. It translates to CASSLASGGLNNEQFF.

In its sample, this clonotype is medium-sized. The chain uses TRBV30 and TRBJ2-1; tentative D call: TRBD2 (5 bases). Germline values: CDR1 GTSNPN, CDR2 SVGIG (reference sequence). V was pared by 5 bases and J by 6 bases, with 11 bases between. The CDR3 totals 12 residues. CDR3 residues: CAWGSRSNEQFF. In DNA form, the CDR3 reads TGTGCCTGGGGGAGTCGTTCCAATGAGCAGTTCTTC.

CDR3 sequence reads: CASSQGSLAGSYEQYF. The CDR3 nucleotides read TGTGCCAGCAGCCAAGGTTCACTAGCGGGTTCCTACGAGCAGTACTTC. This rearrangement joins TRBV11-1 to TRBJ2-7, with 9 bases matching TRBD2. Looked up from germline, CDR1 is SGHAT and CDR2 is FQDESV (reference sequence). After removal of 5 bases from V and 1 base from J, the junction contained 9 bases not matched to a gene. This CDR3 has 16 residues.

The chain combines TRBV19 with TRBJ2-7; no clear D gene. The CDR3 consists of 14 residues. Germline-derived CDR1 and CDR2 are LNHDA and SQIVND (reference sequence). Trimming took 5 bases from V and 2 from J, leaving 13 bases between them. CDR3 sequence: CASSVSSRTYEQYF. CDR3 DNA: TGTGCCAGTAGTGTGAGTAGTCGGACCTACGAGCAGTACTTC.

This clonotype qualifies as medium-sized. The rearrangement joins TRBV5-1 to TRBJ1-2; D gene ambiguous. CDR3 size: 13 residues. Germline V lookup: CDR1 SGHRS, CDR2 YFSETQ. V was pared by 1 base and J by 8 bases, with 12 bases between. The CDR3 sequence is CASSLPDPDGYTF. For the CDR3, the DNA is TGCGCCAGCAGCTTGCCGGACCCCGACGGCTACACCTTC.

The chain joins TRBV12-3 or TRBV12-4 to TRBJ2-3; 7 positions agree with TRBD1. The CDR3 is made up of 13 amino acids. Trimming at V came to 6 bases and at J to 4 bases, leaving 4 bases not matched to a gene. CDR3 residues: CASRKTGSDTQYF. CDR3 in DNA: TGTGCCAGCAGGAAGACAGGGTCAGATACGCAGTATTTT.

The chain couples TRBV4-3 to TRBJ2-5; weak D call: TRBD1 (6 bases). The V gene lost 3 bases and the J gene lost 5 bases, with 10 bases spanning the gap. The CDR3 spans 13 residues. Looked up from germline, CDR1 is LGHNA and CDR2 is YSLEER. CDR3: CASSQGDRETQYF. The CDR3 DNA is TGCGCCAGCAGCCAGGGAGACAGGGAGACCCAGTACTTC.

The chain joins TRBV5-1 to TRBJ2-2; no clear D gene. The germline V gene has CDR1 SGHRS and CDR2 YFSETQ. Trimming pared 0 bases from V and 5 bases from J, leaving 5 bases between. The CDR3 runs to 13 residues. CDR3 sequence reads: CASSLDLTGELFF. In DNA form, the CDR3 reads TGCGCCAGCAGCTTGGACCTAACCGGGGAGCTGTTTTTT.